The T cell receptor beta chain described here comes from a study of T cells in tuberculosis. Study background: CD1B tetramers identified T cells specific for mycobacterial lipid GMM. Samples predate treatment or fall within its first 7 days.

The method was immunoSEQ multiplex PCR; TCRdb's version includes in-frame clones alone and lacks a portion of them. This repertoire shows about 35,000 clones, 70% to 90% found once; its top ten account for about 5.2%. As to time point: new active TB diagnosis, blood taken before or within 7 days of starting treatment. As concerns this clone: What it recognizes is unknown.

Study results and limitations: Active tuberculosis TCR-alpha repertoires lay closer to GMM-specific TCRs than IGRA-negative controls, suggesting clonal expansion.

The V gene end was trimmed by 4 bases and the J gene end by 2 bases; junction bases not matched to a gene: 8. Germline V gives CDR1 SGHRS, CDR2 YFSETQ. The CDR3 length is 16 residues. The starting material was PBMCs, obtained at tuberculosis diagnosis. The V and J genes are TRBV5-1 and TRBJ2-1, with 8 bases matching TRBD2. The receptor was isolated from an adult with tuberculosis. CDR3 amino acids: CASSPLSGGPYNEQFF. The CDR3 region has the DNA TGCGCCAGCAGCCCCTTAAGCGGGGGCCCCTACAATGAGCAGTTCTTC.